The entry below describes one T cell receptor (beta chain). This clone has a handful of counts. It lacks a known antigen. Within one base of it there is no much larger clone, and no base qualities were kept. This sample was taken from a study of T cell responses to AZD1222 COVID-19 vaccine (dated by TCRdb to the early 2020s). Regarding the research as a whole: AZD1222 recipients whose second dose came at about 4 weeks and those whose second dose came at about 12 weeks were combined into one group, since spike-specific TCR depth and breadth did not differ between the two schedules. Trial participants were enrolled by age into 18-55, 56-69 and 70-plus year subgroups, with around 140, 26 and 57 TCR-sequenced participants respectively. A total of 230 to 250 trial participants underwent TCR sequencing, of whom about 210 had received two doses of AZD1222 and some 25 had received two doses of the MenACWY control vaccine. Here is what the overall study found, with its caveats: Participants were mostly white British and included more females than males, and it was suggested by the authors that clonal diversity may have been underestimated. The vaccine-associated CD4 TCRs covered the entire spike protein, and the dominant responses fell in regions 160-218 and 743-854. Epitopes outside the regions mutated in the B.1.351 and B.1.1.7 variants were reportedly recognized by nearly half of the unique spike-specific TCRs. Because no day 14 peak-response samples were available, repertoires were characterized only after the peak T cell response. Conclusions about previously exposed vaccinees were limited because only six AZD1222 recipients were SARS-CoV-2 seropositive at baseline. Spike-specific TCR breadth and depth rose significantly after two AZD1222 doses compared with day 0 and with MenACWY recipients. In the small 56-69-year group, the increase in depth fell short of significance, most likely because of low power.

The CDR3 regions of human TCRbeta chains were analyzed by immunosequencing. As for the authors' bioinformatics: Repertoire TCRs were checked for matches against a reference library of SARS-CoV-2-specific TCRs that had been generated using the MIRA antigen-specificity platform. Breadth meant the fraction of unique TCRs that were SARS-CoV-2-associated, whereas depth meant the fraction of total T cells that were SARS-CoV-2-associated. Using the MIRA data, each spike-specific TCR was assigned both to the spike region to which the TCR was reactive and to a CD4 or CD8 class. Log10-transformed breadth and depth values were compared by one-way ANOVA with Sidak's multiple comparisons tests. TCRdb's version of the immuneACCESS table is confined to in-frame rearrangements and falls short of the full clone set. An unresolved V gene accounts for under half of the shortfall where checked; the remainder is of unknown origin. V, J and clone size are taken as reported in that table, and D and trimming were inferred from the DNA itself. The sample data list tens of thousands of clones, and 90% of these were observed just once. The ten largest clones take up roughly 4.8% of the sample.

Relative to germline, V is 6 bases shorter and J is 4 bases shorter, with 13 bases between their ends. The germline V gene (reference sequence) supplies CDR1 LGHDT and CDR2 YNNKEL. The CDR3 runs 13 amino acids, cysteine and phenylalanine included. Here the CDR3 DNA is all that survives: 39 bases in frame from base 1. The time point label, as the study defines it: baseline before first vaccination. The vaccinee samples were drawn from two UK trials, COV001 and COV002, one of which was a single-blind randomized controlled phase 2/3 trial testing AZD1222 (ChAdOx1 nCoV-19) in healthy adults. For TCRbeta chain sequencing, PBMC samples were collected from trial participants at day 0 and at day 28 after the second dose.

This sample comprised peripheral blood, obtained on day 0 of AZD1222 vaccination. The TCR originated in an adult in good health. The chain is made from TRBV3-1 (or the pseudogene TRBV3-2) and TRBJ2-7; matching of 6 bases hints at TRBD2 as the D gene. The DNA is as follows: TGTGCCAGCAGTCTAAGCGGGCGGTACGAGCAGTACTTC. It is translated as CASSLSGRYEQYF.